This T cell receptor beta chain was recovered during a study of blood T cell repertoires in COVID-19. Study as a whole: Acute and convalescent COVID-19 samples came from the United States, Italy and Spain. Sources were T cells, B-cell-depleted T cells, or PBMCs; the material itself was cDNA or gDNA.

The sample holds one count of this clone. In the authors' workflow: Quantification of nucleated cells was approximated via reference gene primer amplification. Sequencing was performed with immunoSEQ multiplex PCR; in TCRdb, only in-frame clones are kept and a portion is missing. That table furnishes V, J and clone size, whereas the DNA furnished D and trimming. The data show some 200,000 clones, around 94% seen once. Those enrolled in Seattle joined during active infection and were followed longitudinally afterward. V was clipped by 0 bases and J by 6 bases, with 11 bases between them. CDR3 length equals 14 residues. Germline loops: CDR1 SEHNR, CDR2 FQNEAQ (reference sequence).

The origin of this receptor is a man in his thirties or forties with COVID-19, enrolled during active disease. The V and J genes are TRBV7-9 and TRBJ1-2; D is undetermined. Material: peripheral blood. The CDR3 nucleotides are TGTGCCAGCAGCTTAGCGATCGGTAATCATGGCTACACCTTC. It translates to CASSLAIGNHGYTF.